One and the same sample provided the 17 T cell receptor beta chains below, sequenced in a study of blood T cell repertoires in COVID-19. Profiling relied on immunoSEQ multiplex PCR, and the TCRdb table lists in-frame clones only, not all of them. Here the sample spans 150,000 to 200,000 clones, around 72% being singletons. Material: peripheral blood. The receptors originated from a woman older than 75 with acute or convalescent COVID-19.

The rearrangement uses TRBV19 and TRBJ1-1, with 9 bases aligning to TRBD1. The CDR3 length is 15 residues. The V gene end was trimmed by 5 bases and the J gene end by 4 bases; junction bases not matched to a gene: 8. CDR1 and CDR2 (germline): LNHDA, SQIVND (reference sequence). The CDR3 here is CASSHTGGVGTEAFF. CDR3 nucleotides: TGTGCCAGTAGTCACACAGGGGGCGTGGGCACTGAAGCTTTCTTT.

J is TRBJ2-5 and V is TRBV18; D might be TRBD2 (5 bases). CDR3 size: 14 residues. With 0 bases removed from V and 5 bases from J, the gap between germline ends came to 10 bases. The germline gives CDR1 KGHSH, CDR2 LQKENI. CDR3 DNA sequence: TGTGCCAGCTCACCACCGACGAGAGGGGAGACCCAGTACTTC. Translating gives CASSPPTRGETQYF.

V gene TRBV28 combines with J gene TRBJ2-3; 9 nucleotides match TRBD2. CDR3 length: 21 amino acids. The V gene's germline CDR1 is MDHEN and CDR2 SYDVKM. V lost 6 bases, J lost 3 bases, and 25 bases stayed unmatched. Written as DNA, the CDR3 is TGTGCCAGCAGCCCAACGAACTTTCTAGCGGGGATGGGGGGTGTAACAGATACGCAGTATTTT. Translation gives CASSPTNFLAGMGGVTDTQYF.

This chain connects TRBV11-2 to TRBJ2-3; maybe TRBD2 (7 bases). Trimming shortened V by 1 base and J by 2 bases, and 13 bases separated the two germline ends. This CDR3 region has 16 residues. Germline V gene lookup returns CDR1 SGHAT and CDR2 FQNNGV. The CDR3 sequence is CASSLGRGAVTDTQYF. The CDR3 coding sequence is TGTGCCAGCAGCTTAGGACGGGGGGCGGTCACAGATACGCAGTATTTT.

The rearrangement joins TRBV28 to TRBJ2-7, with a possible D match to TRBD1 (6 bases). V shed 6 bases and J shed 2 bases, with 20 bases lying between them. This CDR3 comprises 16 residues. CDR1 and CDR2 from the germline V gene are MDHEN and SYDVKM. For the CDR3, the DNA is TGTGCCAGCAGCCACCGCCTTACAGGGAAAACCTACGAGCAGTACTTC. It is translated as CASSHRLTGKTYEQYF.

This rearrangement joins TRBV5-1 to TRBJ1-1; the match to TRBD1 covers 7 bases. V was clipped by 5 bases and J by 4 bases; unmatched bases: 8. The V gene's germline CDR1 is SGHRS and CDR2 YFSETQ. This CDR3 has 14 residues. The CDR3 DNA sequence: TGCGCCAGCAGGGAGGGACAGCTGCGCACTGAAGCTTTCTTT. Translating it yields CASREGQLRTEAFF.

In its sample, this clone was seen once. CDR3 protein: CASSFKWQRRSNYGYTF. For the CDR3, the DNA is TGTGCCAGCAGCTTCAAGTGGCAGCGCCGCTCTAACTATGGCTACACCTTC. The genes are TRBV11-2 and TRBJ1-2; D remains ambiguous. The V gene's germline CDR1 is SGHAT and CDR2 FQNNGV. The CDR3 extends over 17 amino acids. The V gene lost 3 bases and the J gene lost 0 bases, with 17 bases spanning the gap. The full variable domain, its missing parts supplied by reference TRBV11-2 and TRBJ1-2, is EAGVAQSPRYKIIEKRQSVAFWCNPISGHATLYWYQQILGQGPKLLIQFQNNGVVDDSQLPKDRFSAERLKGVDSTLKIQPAKLEDSAVYLCASSFKWQRRSNYGYTFGSGTRLTVV.

This clone was seen once. The chain employs TRBV7-3 and TRBJ2-1, with no clear D. The germline gives CDR1 SGHTA, CDR2 FQGTGA. Trimming took off 2 bases at V and 0 bases at J, with 14 bases between the two ends. The CDR3 has 17 amino acids. CDR3 region: CASSLVGGFSSYNEQFF. DNA for the CDR3: TGTGCCAGCAGCTTAGTAGGCGGTTTCAGCTCCTACAATGAGCAGTTCTTC.

The chain couples TRBV5-1 to TRBJ1-6, with D perhaps TRBD1 (5 bases). This CDR3 is built from 16 residues. The V end was cut by 2 bases, the J end by 7 bases, with 16 bases between. The germline CDR1 and CDR2 sequences are SGHRS and YFSETQ. CDR3: CASSFGGAGFNSPLHF. The CDR3 nucleotides read TGCGCCAGCAGCTTTGGCGGGGCTGGATTCAATTCACCCCTCCACTTT.

The chain joins TRBV19 to TRBJ1-5; tentatively, D is TRBD1 (5 bases). Germline V gene lookup returns CDR1 LNHDA and CDR2 SQIVND (reference sequence). The CDR3 sequence is 13 residues long. V was pared by 7 bases and J by 7 bases, with 14 bases between. The CDR3 protein is CASTARENQPQHF. The DNA of the CDR3 is TGTGCCAGTACCGCCAGGGAAAACCAGCCCCAGCATTTT.

This clone was recorded a few times. CDR3 residues: CASSSGRIGLSSYEQYF. The CDR3 DNA reads as TGCGCCAGCAGCTCAGGTCGTATAGGATTAAGCTCCTACGAGCAGTACTTC. The chain carries TRBV5-1 and TRBJ2-7, with D uncertain. The CDR3 contains 17 residues. With 3 bases removed from V and 0 bases from J, the gap between germline ends came to 19 bases. The germline CDR1 and CDR2 sequences are SGHRS and YFSETQ.

CDR3 sequence: CASRTDSYEQYF. The CDR3 nucleotides are TGTGCCAGCAGAACAGATTCCTACGAGCAGTACTTC. The gene calls are TRBV12-3 or TRBV12-4 and TRBJ2-7; D not resolved. The CDR3 is 12 residues long. V lost 6 bases, J lost 1 base, and 7 bases lay in between.

In regard to this clone: It is unclear where the CDR3 begins or ends on the DNA, so no DNA is shown, and the CDR3 is as TCRdb lists it. V and J are TRBV28 and TRBJ1-4. The CDR3 comprises 15 residues, both ends counted. Germline-derived CDR1 and CDR2 are MDHEN and SYDVKM. The chain's CDR3 is CASILGGESNEKLFF.

The V call is TRBV10-1, the J call TRBJ2-7; D not certain. The CDR3 is made up of 12 amino acids. With 5 bases removed from V and 0 bases from J, the gap between germline ends came to 5 bases. Germline V gene lookup returns CDR1 WNHNN and CDR2 SYGVQD (reference sequence). In nucleotides, the CDR3 is TGCGCCAGCAGTTCCTTCTCCTACGAGCAGTACTTC. Its translation is CASSSFSYEQYF.

To note about this clone: The junction differs from germline at one of its ends, possibly a read error. The DNA for the CDR3 is TGTGCCAGCAGCGTAGCGGGAGTCCCAGATACGCAGTATTTT. Amino acid sequence: CASSVAGVPDTQYF. The V and J genes are TRBV7-8 and TRBJ2-3, with TRBD2 matching over 9 bases. The CDR3 totals 14 residues. Per the germline V gene, CDR1 is SGHVS and CDR2 is FQNEAQ.

The chain is built from TRBV18 and TRBJ2-2; maybe TRBD1 (7 bases). Per the germline V gene, CDR1 is KGHSH and CDR2 is LQKENI. The CDR3 totals 17 residues. Trimming took 3 bases from V and 6 from J, leaving 20 bases between them. This CDR3 is CASSPDSRTGGAGELFF. For the CDR3, the DNA is TGTGCCAGCTCACCTGATTCGAGGACAGGAGGGGCCGGGGAGCTGTTTTTT.

V usage is TRBV10-3 and J usage is TRBJ1-2; maybe TRBD1 (5 bases). Germline V gene sequence: CDR1 ENHRY, CDR2 SYGVKD. V lost 4 bases and J 0 bases, leaving 12 bases between the germline ends. The CDR3 length is 15 residues. CDR3 nucleotides: TGTGCCATCAGTGGGGGCGGAACCCCTAACTATGGCTACACCTTC. It is translated as CAISGGGTPNYGYTF.